This T cell receptor (beta chain) was obtained from a study of T-cell memory formation after mild COVID-19. Study-wide findings and caveats: The CD4+ clones that contracted clustered mainly within CM and EM, and the CD8+ clones concentrated in EMRA. Several responding clones turned up in pre-infection memory, indicating that cross-reactive memory may have taken part.

TCRdb redid the calling of the 5' RACE reads with MiXCR, one entry per CDR3 protein. The sample carries approximately 250,000 distinct CDR3 sequences, 15% recorded once. Deletions cut 1 base from V and 0 bases from J, with 7 bases between. Germline CDR1 is LGHNA and CDR2 is YSLEER. The CDR3 is made up of 15 amino acids. This clonotype was seen only a few times. The antigen remains undetermined. The receptor's source is an adult woman who had mild COVID-19 (a few samples of this study predate the infection). Cell type and time point are not known. Sequencing used PBMCs or a T cell subset sorted from them (not recorded which). The J gene is TRBJ1-5, the V gene TRBV4-3; D is ambiguous. CDR3 nucleotide sequence: TGCGCCAGCAGCCAAGGGAAGATTAGCAATCAGCCCCAGCATTTT. It codes for CASSQGKISNQPQHF.